This T cell receptor beta chain was captured in a study of blood T cell repertoires in COVID-19 (dated by TCRdb to about 2020). Describing the broader study: Samples from collaborators originated in the United States, Italy and Spain and spanned both the acute and convalescent phases of COVID-19. The prospective study material was composed of cDNA or gDNA derived from T cells, B-cell-depleted T cells, or PBMCs. Deeply sampled blood TCRbeta repertoires from subjects exposed to, actively infected with, or recovered from COVID-19 were included in the dataset. The repertoires were released in a freely available public database intended as a resource for research on the immune response to SARS-CoV-2. The samples were drawn from the first 160 participants of the ongoing ImmuneRACE study and from 950 to 1,500 subjects provided by 6 global collaborators. Nearly every sample came with metadata listing a de-identified subject ID, COVID-19 status, age in years and sex. Where available, HLA class I and class II types were taken from metadata supplied by the sample provider and were not determined by assay-based typing. General conclusions and limits of the study: Clinical and demographic metadata were provided uncurated, with the amount varying by source and participant.

Each collaborating institution followed its own protocols to collect whole blood in K2EDTA tubes. For TCRbeta analysis, collaborators shipped samples in one of three forms: frozen whole blood, isolated PBMCs, or DNA extracted from either of those sample types. Points on this clone: Its target antigen remains unknown. No base quality values were provided; no much bigger clone lies one nucleotide off.

According to the germline V gene, CDR1 reads LGHNA and CDR2 reads YNFKEQ. V gives up 8 bases and J gives up 4 bases, and the segment between their germline ends measures 12 bases. From cysteine to phenylalanine, the CDR3 is 13 amino acids long. The read is trimmed to its CDR3 DNA, 39 bases read in frame from base 1. TCRbeta CDR3 regions were amplified from genomic DNA by means of the immunoSEQ Assay, a bias-controlled multiplex PCR. Processing in the source paper ran as follows. The number of nucleated cells in each sample was estimated from the amplification of reference gene primers within the assay. To quantify the absolute abundance of each unique TCRbeta CDR3 rearrangement, sequence reads were collapsed and filtered. Productive Simpson clonality was computed per sample as the square root of Simpson's diversity index over productive rearrangements. TCRdb obtained this table from immuneACCESS and retained in-frame rearrangements with V and J assigned. These tables miss some clones; where compared with another copy, unresolved V genes account for less than half of the shortfall, and the remainder is unexplained. The V and J calls and clone size were taken over from that table, and D and trimming were inferred from the DNA. The sample table holds 30,000 to 50,000 clones, of which around 85% were seen once. About 4.6% of the sample is in the top ten clones.

Sequencing used peripheral blood. The sequence derives from a man aged 60 to 69 with acute or convalescent COVID-19. The chain uses TRBV4-2 and TRBJ1-5; the D gene identity is not certain. The CDR3 corresponds to CASGLRLNQPQHF. Here is the DNA: TGTGCCAGCGGCCTCAGGTTAAATCAGCCCCAGCATTTT.